A single sample is the source of the 21 T cell receptor beta chains below, sequenced in a study of identical twins. Using its own MiXCR run on the 5' RACE reads, TCRdb lists one record per CDR3 protein. This table holds roughly 150,000 distinct CDR3 sequences, roughly 3.5% found once. The sequenced sample consisted of memory T cells sorted from blood. The receptors were sampled from a young man in good health.

This clonotype was counted many times. The chain is built from TRBV5-1 and TRBJ2-3; D unclear. CDR1 is SGHRS and CDR2 is YFSETQ in the germline V gene. The CDR3 extends over 13 amino acids. V lost 0 bases and J lost 6, with 8 bases in between. The CDR3, as DNA: TGCGCCAGCAGCTTGGCCATAGGGGATACGCAGTATTTT. This gives the protein CASSLAIGDTQYF.

This clonotype was picked up many times. This chain uses TRBV5-1 with TRBJ2-2; weak D call: TRBD2 (6 bases). Germline loops: CDR1 SGHRS, CDR2 YFSETQ. V gave up 5 bases and J gave up 2 bases, with 13 bases separating them. This CDR3 is 15 amino acids long. The CDR3 is CASRGGLPNTGELFF. For the CDR3, the DNA is TGCGCCAGCAGGGGGGGTCTCCCTAACACCGGGGAGCTGTTTTTT. Full variable domain (outside the CDR3, taken from reference TRBV5-1 and TRBJ2-2): KAGVTQTPRYLIKTRGQQVTLSCSPISGHRSVSWYQQTPGQGLQFLFEYFSETQRNKGNFPGRFSGRQFSNSRSEMNVSTLELGDSALYLCASRGGLPNTGELFFGEGSRLTVL.

This clonotype was observed at least ten times. V gene TRBV7-6 combines with J gene TRBJ2-7; possibly TRBD2 for D (5 bases). V lost 4 bases to trimming and J lost 0 bases, with 16 bases between them. CDR3 length: 16 residues. Germline V gene data show CDR1 as SGHVS and CDR2 as FNYEAQ. The CDR3: CASSSRAALSSYEQYF. The CDR3 region has the DNA TGTGCCAGCAGCTCCCGAGCGGCCCTAAGCTCCTACGAGCAGTACTTC.

This clonotype was found many times. This sequence joins TRBV7-2 and TRBJ2-1; D possibly corresponds to TRBD2 (7 bases). The CDR3 spans 15 residues. Germline V CDR1 and CDR2: SGHTA, FQGNSA. V was shortened by 1 base and J by 6 bases, with 13 bases between the two germline ends. Here the CDR3 reads CASSLVGGPSNEQFF. The CDR3, as DNA: TGTGCCAGCAGCTTAGTCGGGGGGCCCTCCAATGAGCAGTTCTTC.

In its sample, this clonotype was seen many times. This chain connects TRBV5-6 to TRBJ2-7; D possibly uses TRBD1 or TRBD2 (5 bases each). The V end was cut by 7 bases, the J end by 2 bases, with 16 bases between. CDR1 and CDR2 (germline): SGHDT, YYEEEE. The CDR3 has 14 residues. The CDR3 sequence is CASQQGTTTYEQYF. CDR3 nucleotide sequence: TGTGCCAGCCAACAAGGGACGACCACCTACGAGCAGTACTTC.

This clonotype showed up many times. DNA of the CDR3: TGTGCCAGCACCACGCTGACAGGGCTGAACACTGAAGCTTTCTTT. This encodes CASTTLTGLNTEAFF. This chain uses TRBV11-2 with TRBJ1-1, with 7 bases that match TRBD1. Germline CDR1 SGHAT, CDR2 FQNNGV. This CDR3 is built from 15 residues. J gave up 0 bases and V 7 bases, and 8 bases lay outside the gene matches. Variable domain in full (rest from reference TRBV11-2 and TRBJ1-1): EAGVAQSPRYKIIEKRQSVAFWCNPISGHATLYWYQQILGQGPKLLIQFQNNGVVDDSQLPKDRFSAERLKGVDSTLKIQPAKLEDSAVYLCASTTLTGLNTEAFFGQGTRLTVV.

This clonotype has ten or more counts. The V gene is TRBV5-1, the J gene TRBJ2-5; D tentatively fits TRBD1 or TRBD2 (6 bases each). V was shortened by 3 bases and J by 5 bases, with 17 bases between the two germline ends. This CDR3 region has 15 residues. Germline loops: CDR1 SGHRS, CDR2 YFSETQ. CDR3 in DNA: TGCGCCAGCAGCTCCTCGGGGGCTTTGGGGGAGACCCAGTACTTC. Translated, it gives CASSSSGALGETQYF.

This clonotype was counted many times. This chain joins TRBV7-8 and TRBJ2-3, with 9 nucleotides matching TRBD2. The CDR3 consists of 16 residues. V dropped 2 bases and J dropped 3; count of bases not matched to a gene: 6. The germline CDR1 and CDR2 sequences are SGHVS and FQNEAQ. The CDR3 nucleotides read TGTGCCAGCAGCTTACGGACTAGCGAAGGGACAGATACGCAGTATTTT. Translated, it gives CASSLRTSEGTDTQYF.

Ten or more counts support this clonotype. This chain uses TRBV7-9 with TRBJ2-2; D not resolved. CDR3 size: 11 residues. The ends were cut back, 5 bases at V and 9 bases at J, with 7 bases in the middle. The V gene's germline CDR1 is SEHNR and CDR2 FQNEAQ (reference sequence). The DNA for the CDR3 is TGTGCCAGCAGCAATAATAGGGAGCTGTTTTTT. It codes for CASSNNRELFF.

This clonotype was found many times. The chain recombines TRBV20-1 with TRBJ2-7; D not resolved. The V gene's germline CDR1 is DFQATT and CDR2 SNEGSKA (reference sequence). The CDR3 is 13 residues long. V lost 3 bases and J lost 0, with 9 bases in between. The CDR3 is CSASRQASYEQYF. The CDR3 DNA follows: TGCAGTGCTAGTCGCCAGGCCTCCTACGAGCAGTACTTC.

This clonotype was found many times. The chain recombines TRBV29-1 with TRBJ2-1, with a weak D call TRBD2 (7 bases). The germline CDR1 and CDR2 sequences are SQVTM and ANQGSEA. The CDR3 length is 14 residues. V gave up 7 bases and J gave up 1 base, with 14 bases separating them. The DNA of the CDR3 is TGCAGCGGATGGGGAGGGGGGTCCTACAATGAGCAGTTCTTC. This sequence encodes CSGWGGGSYNEQFF.

There are many counts of this clonotype. The rearrangement links TRBV29-1 to TRBJ2-4, with 7 bases lining up with TRBD1. This CDR3 is built from 15 residues. With V trimmed by 2 bases and J by 2 bases, 6 bases remained unmatched. Germline CDR1 SQVTM, CDR2 ANQGSEA. Here the CDR3 DNA reads TGCAGCGTTGAATCTTCAGGGGGAACCAAAAACATTCAGTACTTC. Translated, it gives CSVESSGGTKNIQYF.

This clonotype was observed many times. CDR3 in amino acids: CASSLEEGGNNEQFF. CDR3 sequence (DNA): TGTGCCAGCAGCTTAGAGGAGGGAGGAAACAATGAGCAGTTCTTC. V and J are TRBV11-3 and TRBJ2-1; possible D gene TRBD2, 6 bases. The germline CDR1 and CDR2 sequences are SGHNT and YENEEA. This CDR3 region has 15 residues. V was pared by 0 bases and J by 5 bases, with 11 bases between.

This clonotype was found many times. The V gene is TRBV7-2, the J gene TRBJ2-1; 9 bases are a match to TRBD2. J gave up 9 bases and V 2 bases, and 14 bases lay outside the gene matches. The germline V gene encodes CDR1 SGHTA and CDR2 FQGNSA. The CDR3 covers 17 residues. The CDR3 nucleotides are TGTGCCAGCAGCTTAAATAGGCTAGCGGGAAGTGGGGGTGAGCAGTTCTTC. This encodes CASSLNRLAGSGGEQFF. Together with reference TRBV7-2 and TRBJ2-1, the CDR3 gives the full variable domain: GAGVSQSPSNKVTEKGKDVELRCDPISGHTALYWYRQSLGQGLEFLIYFQGNSAPDKSGLPSDRFSAERTGGSVSTLTIQRTQQEDSAVYLCASSLNRLAGSGGEQFFGPGTRLTVL.

Note on this clonotype: This clone may be a read error of a much larger clone one base away. This sequence joins TRBV5-3 and TRBJ2-1, with D possibly TRBD2 on 6 matching bases. TRBV5-3 is an ORF for which the function is uncertain. Trimming removed 9 bases from V and 11 bases from J, with 15 bases in between. The CDR3 has 11 residues. The CDR3 coding sequence is TGTGCCACAAAGGCTGGGGGGAAGCAGTTCTTC. Translation: CATKAGGKQFF.

This clonotype was counted at least ten times. The J gene is TRBJ2-5, the V gene TRBV12-3 or TRBV12-4; TRBD1 matches at 8 bases. This CDR3 is 14 amino acids long. Germline trimming cut 5 bases from V and 5 bases from J; bases unmatched to any gene: 7. In nucleotides, the CDR3 is TGTGCCAGCAGTGCTGGGACAGGCTACGAGACCCAGTACTTC. Translation: CASSAGTGYETQYF.

Of note for this clonotype: A read error may be the cause here, since a much bigger clone is one base away. A read error is likely, as this CDR3 ends without the conserved phenylalanine or tryptophan. The rearrangement joins TRBV2 to TRBJ1-6, with no clear D. Germline CDR1 is SNHLY and CDR2 is FYNNEI. V gave up 0 bases and J gave up 14 bases, with 11 bases separating them. CDR3 length equals 13 residues. CDR3 protein: CASSEAALMALHY. CDR3 nucleotides: TGTGCCAGCAGTGAAGCCGCCCTCATGGCCCTCCACTAT.

In this sample, this clonotype turned up many times. CDR3 DNA: TGTGCCAGCAGTCATCCGACTAGCACTGAGCAGTTCTTC. Translating it yields CASSHPTSTEQFF. The chain recombines TRBV6-1 with TRBJ2-1, with 7 bases fitting TRBD2. The CDR3 is 13 amino acids. The V gene's germline CDR1 is MNHNS and CDR2 SASEGT. The V and J ends lost 5 bases and 9 bases, in that order; junction bases with no gene match: 7.

This clonotype was found many times. CDR3 nucleotides: TGTGCCAGCAGCCAACCCGGGACTAGCGGGATCGTC. As protein: CASSQPGTSGIV. The chain combines TRBV6-2 or TRBV6-3 with TRBJ2-7; 13 bases map to TRBD2. Germline lookup yields CDR1 MNHEY and CDR2 SVGEGT. The length of the CDR3 is 12 residues.

The V call is TRBV5-5, the J call TRBJ1-5; D ambiguous. The germline gives CDR1 SGHKS, CDR2 YYEKEE (reference sequence). The CDR3 runs 14 residues. V was trimmed by 0 bases and J by 4 bases, leaving 8 bases between them. In nucleotides, the CDR3 is TGTGCCAGCAGCTTGGAGCGGCAGAATCAGCCCCAGCATTTT. It is translated as CASSLERQNQPQHF. The full variable domain, rest sourced from reference TRBV5-5 and TRBJ1-5, is DAGVTQSPTHLIKTRGQQVTLRCSPISGHKSVSWYQQVLGQGPQFIFQYYEKEERGRGNFPDRFSARQFPNYSSELNVNALLLGDSALYLCASSLERQNQPQHFGDGTRLSIL.

Ten or more counts support this clonotype. This chain joins TRBV28 and TRBJ2-3; 8 bases line up with TRBD2. Per germline, CDR1 MDHEN and CDR2 SYDVKM. The J segment lost 0 bases and the V segment lost 2 bases, leaving 13 bases of the junction unmatched. The length of the CDR3 is 19 residues. Here the CDR3 DNA reads TGTGCCAGCAGTTTAGATGTTAGCGGGACCTCGCTTAGCACAGATACGCAGTATTTT. Translating it yields CASSLDVSGTSLSTDTQYF.